This passage covers 30 T cell receptor beta chains from one sample sequenced in a study of cytomegalovirus exposure and HLA in healthy donors. 13 Jbeta primers and 60 Vbeta primers were used for the PCR. The repertoire was sequenced with immunoSEQ multiplex PCR; TCRdb's copy has only in-frame clones and lacks some. The repertoire table contains 49,000 or so clones. Sequences were obtained from PBMCs. All receptors derive from a man aged 35-49 years in good health and CMV-seropositive.

The chain combines TRBV2 with TRBJ1-2; D gene uncertain. The CDR3 is made up of 15 amino acids. Deletions cut 1 base from V and 0 bases from J, with 9 bases between. Germline CDR1 reads SNHLY; CDR2 reads FYNNEI. The CDR3 reads CASSEERETNYGYTF. CDR3 coding DNA: TGTGCCAGCAGTGAAGAGAGGGAAACTAACTATGGCTACACCTTC.

V and J are TRBV7-6 and TRBJ1-5; D gene unclear. Germline CDR1 is SGHVS and CDR2 is FNYEAQ. The V and J ends lost 5 bases and 6 bases respectively, with 11 bases between them. This CDR3 has 13 amino acids. The CDR3 DNA reads TGTGCCAGCAGCAACAGTGAGACTCAGCCCCAGCATTTT. Amino acid sequence: CASSNSETQPQHF. The full variable domain, its missing parts supplied by reference TRBV7-6 and TRBJ1-5, is GAGVSQSPRYKVTKRGQDVALRCDPISGHVSLYWYRQALGQGPEFLTYFNYEAQQDKSGLPNDRFSAERPEGSISTLTIQRTEQRDSAMYRCASSNSETQPQHFGDGTRLSIL.

The chain joins TRBV27 to TRBJ2-7, with 9 bases matching TRBD1. Germline V gene sequence: CDR1 MNHEY, CDR2 SMNVEV (reference sequence). V was pared by 6 bases and J by 3 bases, with 12 bases of the junction left unmatched. The CDR3 is 16 amino acids. CDR3 DNA: TGTGCCAGCAGCCTAGCGACGCCGGGACAGGGCTACGAGCAGTACTTC. Its protein product is CASSLATPGQGYEQYF.

The chain uses TRBV2 and TRBJ2-2; 9 nucleotides match TRBD2. The CDR3 has 12 amino acids. J gave up 6 bases and V 7 bases, and 0 bases lay outside the gene matches. From germline, CDR1 is SNHLY and CDR2 FYNNEI. The DNA for the CDR3 is TGTGCCAGCAAGCGGGAGGCCGGGGAGCTGTTTTTT. It yields the protein CASKREAGELFF.

The V gene is TRBV7-9, the J gene TRBJ1-4, with TRBD1 matching over 11 bases. Germline V gives CDR1 SEHNR, CDR2 FQNEAQ (reference sequence). V dropped 5 bases and J dropped 8; count of bases not matched to a gene: 4. The CDR3 spans 14 residues. CDR3 loop: CASSNRDRGEKLFF. CDR3 DNA: TGTGCCAGCAGCAACCGGGACAGGGGGGAAAAACTGTTTTTT.

The chain is built from TRBV13 and TRBJ2-1; 9 bases agree with TRBD2. There are 15 residues in the CDR3. Germline V gene lookup returns CDR1 PRHDT and CDR2 FYEKMQ (reference sequence). The ends lost 4 bases at V and 7 bases at J; junction bases unmatched: 8. The CDR3: CASSYTSGRLNEQFF. Written as DNA, the CDR3 is TGTGCCAGCAGCTATACCAGCGGGAGGTTGAATGAGCAGTTCTTC.

The chain employs TRBV28 and TRBJ1-2; D gene uncertain. In germline, CDR1 is MDHEN, CDR2 SYDVKM. CDR3 length equals 13 residues. Trimming shortened V by 9 bases and J by 7 bases, and 18 bases separated the two germline ends. The CDR3 nucleotides are TGTGCCAGTGATCCGGGGAATGAGAGTGGCTACACCTTC. It codes for CASDPGNESGYTF.

The chain has TRBV7-9 and TRBJ2-1, with 12 bases identical to TRBD2. The CDR3 has 16 amino acids. V was clipped by 0 bases and J by 9 bases; unmatched bases: 6. The germline CDR1 and CDR2 sequences are SEHNR and FQNEAQ (reference sequence). Here the CDR3 DNA reads TGTGCCAGCAGCTTAGCCAGGACTAGCGGGGCACTTGAGCAGTTCTTC. It translates to CASSLARTSGALEQFF.

The genes are TRBV6-5 and TRBJ1-3; 7 positions match TRBD1. CDR3 length: 14 amino acids. CDR1 MNHEY and CDR2 SVGAGI come from the germline V gene. V gave up 6 bases and J gave up 2 bases; unmatched junction bases: 4. Here the CDR3 DNA reads TGTGCCAGCAGGAATCAGGGGGCTGGAAACACCATATATTTT. It codes for CASRNQGAGNTIYF.

On this clone itself: The junction and the germline gene differ at one end; a read error may be behind it. The chain carries TRBV19 and TRBJ2-1; D gene ambiguous. Germline CDR1 and CDR2: LNHDA and SQIVND (reference sequence). CDR3 length: 17 amino acids. The CDR3 DNA reads as TGTGCCAGTAGTATCTCCTCCTCCGCGAGCTCCGACAATGAGCAGTTCTTC. Translation gives CASSISSSASSDNEQFF.

V usage is TRBV15 and J usage is TRBJ1-5, with D uncertain. The CDR3 runs 15 residues. V gave up 1 base and J gave up 3 bases, with 10 bases separating them. Germline CDR1 LNHNV, CDR2 YYDKDF (reference sequence). DNA for the CDR3: TGTGCCACCAGCAGAGGCGGGCGAGACAATCAGCCCCAGCATTTT. Protein sequence: CATSRGGRDNQPQHF.

J is TRBJ2-3 and V is TRBV7-3, with 16 positions matching TRBD2. The germline V gene encodes CDR1 SGHTA and CDR2 FQGTGA. The CDR3 has 17 residues. J gave up 5 bases and V 4 bases, and 6 bases lay outside the gene matches. The CDR3 nucleotides are TGTGCCAGCAGCTCCCTGGGACTAGCGGGGGGGCGAGATACGCAGTATTTT. Protein sequence: CASSSLGLAGGRDTQYF. The full variable domain, completed using reference TRBV7-3 and TRBJ2-3, is GAGVSQTPSNKVTEKGKYVELRCDPISGHTALYWYRQSLGQGPEFLIYFQGTGAADDSGLPNDRFFAVRPEGSVSTLKIQRTERGDSAVYLCASSSLGLAGGRDTQYFGPGTRLTVL.

This sequence joins TRBV5-1 and TRBJ1-1; 7 bases fit TRBD1. V dropped 0 bases and J dropped 3; count of bases not matched to a gene: 8. CDR1 and CDR2 from the germline V gene are SGHRS and YFSETQ. The CDR3 runs to 16 residues. The CDR3 DNA reads TGCGCCAGCAGCTTGGCCACAGGGGCTATTGACACTGAAGCTTTCTTT. This translates into CASSLATGAIDTEAFF.

This chain joins TRBV9 and TRBJ2-7, with D perhaps TRBD1 (5 bases). CDR3 length equals 15 residues. CDR1 and CDR2 (germline): SGDLS, YYNGEE. V was pared by 0 bases and J by 5 bases, with 15 bases between. This chain's CDR3 is CASSVAPQDFHEQYF. For the CDR3, the DNA is TGTGCCAGCAGCGTAGCTCCACAGGATTTCCACGAGCAGTACTTC.

V gene TRBV10-3 combines with J gene TRBJ1-2, with a possible D match to TRBD1 (6 bases). The CDR3 covers 16 residues. The V gene lost 4 bases and the J gene lost 6 bases, with 21 bases spanning the gap. The germline CDR1 and CDR2 sequences are ENHRY and SYGVKD. The CDR3 is CAISGQLSRGADGYTF. The CDR3 DNA is TGTGCCATCAGTGGCCAGCTTTCTCGGGGGGCGGATGGCTACACCTTC.

The J gene is TRBJ2-3, the V gene TRBV7-9, with D maybe TRBD2 (6 bases). V was cut by 7 bases and J by 5 bases, with 10 bases left in between. The germline gives CDR1 SEHNR, CDR2 FQNEAQ (reference sequence). The CDR3 runs 12 residues. The CDR3 coding sequence is TGTGCCAGCATCCAGGAGGGAGATACGCAGTATTTT. The encoded protein is CASIQEGDTQYF.

The chain has TRBV7-2 and TRBJ2-7, with D possibly matching TRBD2 (6 bases). The CDR3 totals 18 residues. The germline V gene encodes CDR1 SGHTA and CDR2 FQGNSA. V was pared by 4 bases and J by 0 bases, with 22 bases between. Here the CDR3 reads CASSSLWGWGERSYEQYF. The CDR3 coding sequence is TGTGCCAGCAGCTCATTATGGGGGTGGGGGGAGCGCTCCTACGAGCAGTACTTC.

The rearrangement joins TRBV27 to TRBJ2-7; D perhaps matches TRBD2 (6 bases). CDR3 length equals 14 residues. CDR1 MNHEY and CDR2 SMNVEV come from the germline V gene (reference sequence). V lost 0 bases and J 3 bases, leaving 9 bases between the germline ends. The CDR3 here is CASSLSGRGYEQYF. DNA of the CDR3: TGTGCCAGCAGTTTATCGGGGCGGGGCTACGAGCAGTACTTC.

This chain links TRBV28 with TRBJ2-7; D not certain. The CDR3 runs 11 residues. Germline loops: CDR1 MDHEN, CDR2 SYDVKM. Trimming took off 6 bases at V and 3 bases at J, with 6 bases between the two ends. The CDR3 DNA follows: TGTGCCAGCAGCAACTACTACGAGCAGTACTTC. Protein product: CASSNYYEQYF.

The chain couples TRBV5-1 to TRBJ2-5; 10 bases align to TRBD1. The end of the DNA is better explained by TRBJ2-7, so the J call may be wrong. CDR3 length equals 16 residues. Germline V gene data show CDR1 as SGHRS and CDR2 as YFSETQ. CDR3 coding DNA: TGCGCCAGCAGCCCAAGTGGACAGGGGGTTTCCTACGAGCAGTACTTC. Its translation is CASSPSGQGVSYEQYF.

V and J are TRBV2 and TRBJ2-1; no clear D gene. Germline assignment: CDR1 SNHLY and CDR2 FYNNEI. V lost 11 bases to trimming and J lost 3 bases, with 17 bases between them. The CDR3 length is 14 residues. CDR3 loop: CAGALIDLYNEQFF. The CDR3 region has the DNA TGTGCCGGAGCCTTGATCGACCTCTACAATGAGCAGTTCTTC.

The genes are TRBV5-1 and TRBJ2-5, with D tentatively TRBD1 (7 bases). Deletions cut 2 bases from V and 5 bases from J, with 19 bases between. CDR1 is SGHRS, CDR2 YFSETQ, per germline. The CDR3 sequence is 16 residues long. The CDR3 nucleotides are TGCGCCAGCAGCTTAAACCTCGGACAGGCGGGGGAGACCCAGTACTTC. Translation: CASSLNLGQAGETQYF.

V usage is TRBV5-1 and J usage is TRBJ1-4; no firm D call. The V and J ends lost 0 bases and 5 bases respectively, with 8 bases between them. Germline-derived CDR1 and CDR2 are SGHRS and YFSETQ. This CDR3 region has 14 residues. The DNA of the CDR3 is TGCGCCAGCAGCTTGGACAGCCAGAATGAAAAACTGTTTTTT. Protein product: CASSLDSQNEKLFF. Drawing the rest from reference TRBV5-1 and TRBJ1-4, the complete variable domain is KAGVTQTPRYLIKTRGQQVTLSCSPISGHRSVSWYQQTPGQGLQFLFEYFSETQRNKGNFPGRFSGRQFSNSRSEMNVSTLELGDSALYLCASSLDSQNEKLFFGSGTQLSVL.

The genes are TRBV14 and TRBJ2-3; the D is unclear. Per germline, CDR1 SGHDN and CDR2 FVKESK. With 4 bases removed from V and 5 bases from J, the gap between germline ends came to 10 bases. This CDR3 is built from 13 residues. In DNA, the CDR3 is TGTGCCAGCAGCCGCGTAGAGGTAGATACGCAGTATTTT. It yields the protein CASSRVEVDTQYF. Complete variable domain (other parts from reference TRBV14 and TRBJ2-3): EAGVTQFPSHSVIEKGQTVTLRCDPISGHDNLYWYRRVMGKEIKFLLHFVKESKQDESGMPNNRFLAERTGGTYSTLKVQPAELEDSGVYFCASSRVEVDTQYFGPGTRLTVL.

The V call is TRBV28, the J call TRBJ1-1; TRBD1 matches 9 bases. The CDR3 totals 15 residues. Germline values: CDR1 MDHEN, CDR2 SYDVKM. The V and J ends lost 5 bases and 5 bases, in that order; junction bases with no gene match: 9. The CDR3 loop is CASSPTGGAGTEAFF. The CDR3 DNA follows: TGTGCCAGCAGTCCTACAGGGGGCGCGGGGACTGAAGCTTTCTTT.

The chain is built from TRBV7-2 and TRBJ1-5; D is perhaps TRBD1 (6 bases). The CDR3 covers 14 residues. The germline V and J ends were trimmed by 1 base and 7 bases, with 11 bases remaining between them. Germline V lookup: CDR1 SGHTA, CDR2 FQGNSA. As DNA, the CDR3 is TGTGCCAGCAGCTTAGTTGAGGGGGTACAGCCCCAGCATTTT. It codes for CASSLVEGVQPQHF.

The chain links TRBV27 to TRBJ2-3; 9 positions match TRBD2. With 5 bases clipped from V and 2 bases from J, the junction kept 8 bases outside the gene matches. The length of the CDR3 is 16 residues. The germline gives CDR1 MNHEY, CDR2 SMNVEV (reference sequence). CDR3 in amino acids: CASSVLAGATTDTQYF. As DNA, the CDR3 is TGTGCCAGCAGTGTACTAGCGGGCGCGACCACAGATACGCAGTATTTT.

This rearrangement joins TRBV5-4 to TRBJ2-2, with TRBD2 identical over 7 bases. Trimming at V came to 3 bases and at J to 3 bases, leaving 8 bases not matched to a gene. The V gene's germline CDR1 is SGHNT and CDR2 YYREEE (reference sequence). This CDR3 is built from 16 residues. The CDR3 DNA sequence: TGTGCCAGCAGCTCAGGGAGGGATCGGGACACCGGGGAGCTGTTTTTT. Amino acids: CASSSGRDRDTGELFF. The full variable domain, in which reference TRBV5-4 and TRBJ2-2 provide the parts outside the CDR3, is ETGVTQSPTHLIKTRGQQVTLRCSSQSGHNTVSWYQQALGQGPQFIFQYYREEENGRGNFPPRFSGLQFPNYSSELNVNALELDDSALYLCASSSGRDRDTGELFFGEGSRLTVL.

The chain joins TRBV11-2 to TRBJ2-2, with D perhaps TRBD1 (6 bases). The CDR3 contains 17 residues. CDR1 is SGHAT, CDR2 FQNNGV, per germline. V lost 6 bases to trimming and J lost 1 base, with 18 bases between them. The CDR3 sequence is CASRTALIQGNTGELFF. CDR3 DNA: TGTGCCAGCAGGACAGCACTCATACAGGGGAACACCGGGGAGCTGTTTTTT.

The V call is TRBV28, the J call TRBJ2-7; D possibly corresponds to TRBD1 (5 bases). V was shortened by 4 bases and J by 4 bases, with 8 bases between the two germline ends. The CDR3 contains 12 residues. Germline CDR1 reads MDHEN; CDR2 reads SYDVKM. The CDR3 loop is CASSSTEYEQYF. The CDR3 DNA is TGTGCCAGCAGTTCGACAGAATACGAGCAGTACTTC.